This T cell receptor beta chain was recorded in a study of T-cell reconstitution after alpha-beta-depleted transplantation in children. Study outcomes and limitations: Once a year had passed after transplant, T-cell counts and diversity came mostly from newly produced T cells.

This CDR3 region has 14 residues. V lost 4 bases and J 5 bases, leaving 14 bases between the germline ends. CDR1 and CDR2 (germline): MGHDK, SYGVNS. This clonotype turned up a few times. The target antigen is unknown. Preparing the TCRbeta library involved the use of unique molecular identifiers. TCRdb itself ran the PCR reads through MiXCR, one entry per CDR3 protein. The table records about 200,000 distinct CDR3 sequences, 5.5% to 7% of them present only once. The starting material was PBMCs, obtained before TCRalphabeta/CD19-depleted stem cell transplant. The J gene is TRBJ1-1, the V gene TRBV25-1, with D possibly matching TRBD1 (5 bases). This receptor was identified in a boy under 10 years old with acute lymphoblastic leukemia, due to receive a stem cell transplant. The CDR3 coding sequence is TGTGCCAGCAGTGGGGACGGAGGGGATACTGAAGCTTTCTTT. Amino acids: CASSGDGGDTEAFF.